This TCR beta chain was recovered during a study of a mutant IDH1 vaccine in newly diagnosed glioma. Turning to the study itself: The first vaccination came 4-6 weeks after radiotherapy alone, or with temozolomide cycles. Receipt of radiotherapy, temozolomide, or both preceded the study, and most received both.

Notes on this clone: Its antigen is not identified.

Time point specified: week 23, last vaccination. The investigators gave 300 ug of mutant IDH1 20-mer peptide in each vaccine dose, together with topical imiquimod. Astrocytomas found in donors were new, WHO grade 3 or 4, IDH1-mutant and ATRX-lost. Only in-frame clones appear in the TCRdb table, and some are missing; sequencing was by immunoSEQ multiplex PCR. The top ten clones hold about 12% of a sample with tens of thousands of clones, roughly 78% of them seen once. The germline V gene has CDR1 MRHNA and CDR2 SNTAGT. This CDR3 region has 15 residues. V lost 2 bases, J lost 7 bases, and 8 bases stayed unmatched.

This sequence joins TRBV6-4 and TRBJ1-2; 9 nucleotides align to TRBD1. The material sequenced was PBMCs, taken from a glioma patient whose treatment included an IDH1 peptide vaccine. The receptor was derived from a man younger than 45 with glioma. CDR3 coding DNA: TGTGCCAGCAGTGACGCACCGGGACAGGGTCGTGGCTACACCTTC. As protein: CASSDAPGQGRGYTF.